One and the same sample provided the 28 T cell receptor beta chains below, sequenced in a study of graft-versus-host responses after intestinal transplantation. Their antigens remain unidentified. Measured with immunoSEQ multiplex PCR; TCRdb has only the in-frame clones, and not every one. Here the sample spans about 38,000 clones, approximately 94% being singletons. Source: unstimulated CD4+ T cells sorted from spleen or lymph node cells, taken before transplant. The receptors stem from a human donor who was the organ donor for an intestinal transplant.

This chain connects TRBV15 to TRBJ2-5, with 8 bases matching TRBD1. Gene TRBJ2-7 matches the end of the DNA better, so the J call may be wrong. Looked up from germline, CDR1 is LNHNV and CDR2 is YYDKDF (reference sequence). There are 14 residues in the CDR3. CDR3 in DNA: TGTGCCACCAGAAGGACAGGGACCTCCTACGAGCAGTACTTC. Translation gives CATRRTGTSYEQYF.

The chain has TRBV6-6 and TRBJ2-7; 10 positions match TRBD2. V lost 6 bases to trimming and J lost 5 bases; unmatched junction nucleotides: 10. CDR1 is MNHNY and CDR2 is SVGAGI in the germline V gene (reference sequence). CDR3 size: 15 residues. CDR3 protein: CASSDRASGGNEQYF. The CDR3 DNA sequence: TGTGCCAGCAGCGATCGGGCTAGCGGGGGCAACGAGCAGTACTTC.

The V and J genes are TRBV29-1 and TRBJ1-2; 10 bases agree with TRBD1. Germline values: CDR1 SQVTM, CDR2 ANQGSEA. The CDR3 has 14 residues. J lost 3 bases, V lost 7 bases, and 8 bases had no gene match. The CDR3 region has the DNA TGCAGCGCCGGGATCGGGACAGGGGACTATGGCTACACCTTC. Its translation is CSAGIGTGDYGYTF.

Only one count was recorded for this clone. This chain uses TRBV10-3 with TRBJ2-7; 8 bases are shared with TRBD2. V lost 8 bases, J lost 0 bases, and 6 bases stayed unmatched. The CDR3 has 14 amino acids. Germline V gene sequence: CDR1 ENHRY, CDR2 SYGVKD. CDR3 loop: CAIRPAGASYEQYF. As DNA, the CDR3 is TGTGCCATCCGACCAGCGGGGGCCTCCTACGAGCAGTACTTC.

This chain joins TRBV4-2 and TRBJ1-1; 7 bases line up with TRBD1. V shed 4 bases, J shed 0 bases, and the junction held 5 bases outside the gene matches. In germline, CDR1 is LGHNA, CDR2 YNFKEQ. The CDR3 runs to 15 residues. CDR3 in amino acids: CASSLGQALNTEAFF. The CDR3 nucleotides are TGTGCCAGCAGCCTTGGACAGGCGCTGAACACTGAAGCTTTCTTT.

This chain uses TRBV4-1 with TRBJ1-5; maybe TRBD1 (6 bases). Trimming removed 1 base from V and 7 bases from J, with 8 bases in between. This CDR3 has 13 residues. Germline values: CDR1 MGHRA, CDR2 YSYEKL. The CDR3 region is CASSQVRGQPQHF. The CDR3 coding sequence is TGCGCCAGCAGCCAAGTCAGGGGCCAGCCCCAGCATTTT.

The genes are TRBV19 and TRBJ1-1; 10 nucleotides line up with TRBD1. The CDR3 is 14 amino acids. Germline trimming cut 5 bases from V and 4 bases from J; bases unmatched to any gene: 4. Germline CDR1 and CDR2: LNHDA and SQIVND (reference sequence). CDR3 sequence reads: CASSLRQGATEAFF. The CDR3 DNA follows: TGTGCCAGTAGTTTGAGACAGGGGGCCACTGAAGCTTTCTTT. Filled out from reference TRBV19 and TRBJ1-1, the complete variable domain reads DGGITQSPKYLFRKEGQNVTLSCEQNLNHDAMYWYRQDPGQGLRLIYYSQIVNDFQKGDIAEGYSVSREKKESFPLTVTSAQKNPTAFYLCASSLRQGATEAFFGQGTRLTVV.

The chain recombines TRBV7-9 with TRBJ2-1; a possible D gene is TRBD2 (5 bases). The V end was cut by 2 bases, the J end by 1 base, with 6 bases between. The germline V gene encodes CDR1 SEHNR and CDR2 FQNEAQ (reference sequence). The CDR3 runs to 14 residues. CDR3 residues: CASSLRGSYNEQFF. The CDR3 DNA sequence: TGTGCCAGCAGCTTACGAGGGTCCTACAATGAGCAGTTCTTC.

This chain uses TRBV6-1 with TRBJ1-1, with TRBD1 matching 8 bases. CDR3 length equals 15 residues. J gave up 1 base and V 4 bases, and 5 bases lay outside the gene matches. The germline V gene encodes CDR1 MNHNS and CDR2 SASEGT. The CDR3 sequence is CASSGPGTGNTEAFF. CDR3 sequence (DNA): TGTGCCAGCAGTGGCCCCGGGACAGGGAACACTGAAGCTTTCTTT.

The gene calls are TRBV5-8 and TRBJ1-5; D is possibly TRBD1 (5 bases). CDR1 and CDR2 (germline): SGHTS, YDEGEE. V lost 0 bases and J lost 6, with 16 bases in between. The length of the CDR3 is 16 residues. The CDR3 coding sequence is TGTGCCAGCAGCTTGGCCGGGGGAGGGGTGACTCAGCCCCAGCATTTT. This sequence encodes CASSLAGGGVTQPQHF. The variable domain in full, with the rest retrieved from reference TRBV5-8 and TRBJ1-5, is EAGVTQSPTHLIKTRGQQATLRCSPISGHTSVYWYQQALGLGLQFLLWYDEGEERNRGNFPPRFSGRQFPNYSSELNVNALELEDSALYLCASSLAGGGVTQPQHFGDGTRLSIL.

This clone was recorded only once. The V and J genes are TRBV29-1 and TRBJ1-2; perhaps TRBD1 as D (5 bases). The CDR3 is 12 residues long. Trimming removed 4 bases at V and 0 bases at J, with 6 bases between. Germline lookup yields CDR1 SQVTM and CDR2 ANQGSEA. CDR3 DNA sequence: TGCAGCGTTGTGGACACTAACTATGGCTACACCTTC. Residues: CSVVDTNYGYTF.

The chain couples TRBV10-3 to TRBJ1-2, with TRBD1 matching over 10 bases. The CDR3 loop spans 13 amino acids. Germline V gene lookup returns CDR1 ENHRY and CDR2 SYGVKD. V lost 6 bases and J lost 4; bases outside the gene matches: 2. CDR3 in amino acids: CAISRTGGYGYTF. DNA for the CDR3: TGTGCCATCAGCCGGACAGGGGGCTATGGCTACACCTTC.

The genes are TRBV7-9 and TRBJ1-1; 7 positions match TRBD1. Per germline, CDR1 SEHNR and CDR2 FQNEAQ (reference sequence). The ends lost 1 base at V and 6 bases at J; junction bases unmatched: 11. The CDR3 extends over 16 amino acids. CDR3 DNA: TGTGCCAGCAGCTTAGAACTGGGCAGGGGGAGCGCTGAAGCTTTCTTT. Its protein is CASSLELGRGSAEAFF. Looking up the rest from reference TRBV7-9 and TRBJ1-1 gives the full variable domain: DTGVSQNPRHKITKRGQNVTFRCDPISEHNRLYWYRQTLGQGPEFLTYFQNEAQLEKSRLLSDRFSAERPKGSFSTLEIQRTEQGDSAMYLCASSLELGRGSAEAFFGQGTRLTVV.

The genes are TRBV6-5 and TRBJ2-7; 7 bases agree with TRBD1. V gave up 5 bases and J gave up 0 bases; unmatched junction bases: 7. The CDR3 has 15 amino acids. Germline V lookup: CDR1 MNHEY, CDR2 SVGAGI. The CDR3 sequence is CASSPYRGYSYEQYF. The CDR3 DNA follows: TGTGCCAGCAGTCCATACAGGGGATACTCCTACGAGCAGTACTTC.

V and J are TRBV7-9 and TRBJ2-3; 7 bases are a match to TRBD2. Per germline, CDR1 SEHNR and CDR2 FQNEAQ (reference sequence). V lost 3 bases to trimming and J lost 0 bases; unmatched junction nucleotides: 9. The CDR3 length is 17 residues. The CDR3 DNA sequence: TGTGCCAGCAGCTTGGATCCCTATAGCGGGAGCACAGATACGCAGTATTTT. Its protein product is CASSLDPYSGSTDTQYF.

V gene TRBV2 combines with J gene TRBJ2-3; 7 positions agree with TRBD2. The J segment lost 1 base and the V segment lost 4 bases, leaving 5 bases of the junction unmatched. CDR1 is SNHLY and CDR2 is FYNNEI in the germline V gene. CDR3 length equals 15 residues. The CDR3: CASSVSGVRTDTQYF. CDR3 coding DNA: TGTGCCAGCAGTGTCAGCGGGGTTCGCACAGATACGCAGTATTTT.

The rearrangement joins TRBV7-2 to TRBJ2-7, with D unclear. The CDR3 is 13 amino acids. The V end was cut by 0 bases, the J end by 3 bases, with 6 bases between. CDR1 is SGHTA, CDR2 FQGNSA, per germline. CDR3 in amino acids: CASSLAYFYEQYF. The CDR3 nucleotides read TGTGCCAGCAGCTTAGCCTACTTCTACGAGCAGTACTTC. Complete variable domain (other parts from reference TRBV7-2 and TRBJ2-7): GAGVSQSPSNKVTEKGKDVELRCDPISGHTALYWYRQSLGQGLEFLIYFQGNSAPDKSGLPSDRFSAERTGGSVSTLTIQRTQQEDSAVYLCASSLAYFYEQYFGPGTRLTVT.

The chain has TRBV9 and TRBJ2-1, with D maybe TRBD2 (5 bases). There are 16 residues in the CDR3. Germline V lookup: CDR1 SGDLS, CDR2 YYNGEE. Trimming removed 4 bases from V and 7 bases from J, with 21 bases in between. The CDR3: CASSQDEGYDVNEQFF. The CDR3 region has the DNA TGTGCCAGCAGCCAAGATGAGGGTTATGATGTAAATGAGCAGTTCTTC.

The V gene is TRBV5-4, the J gene TRBJ1-1, with D maybe TRBD1 (6 bases). This CDR3 has 14 amino acids. V shed 4 bases and J shed 4 bases, with 14 bases lying between them. Germline-derived CDR1 and CDR2 are SGHNT and YYREEE (reference sequence). The CDR3 coding sequence is TGTGCCAGCAGCGGACACAGGGTAGGCACTGAAGCTTTCTTT. Protein: CASSGHRVGTEAFF.

Details on this clone: Distinct nucleotide sequences in the sample also encode this CDR3. The chain recombines TRBV6-1 with TRBJ2-2, with D tentatively TRBD1 (5 bases). The CDR3 has 14 residues. The V and J ends lost 6 bases and 8 bases respectively, with 16 bases between them. Germline V gives CDR1 MNHNS, CDR2 SASEGT. The CDR3 DNA reads as TGTGCCAGCAGGGCTACAGGCCCGAGAGGGGAGCTGTTTTTT. Protein product: CASRATGPRGELFF.

The rearrangement joins TRBV27 to TRBJ2-7; perhaps TRBD2 as D (5 bases). Trimming took off 3 bases at V and 7 bases at J, with 22 bases between the two ends. Germline assignment: CDR1 MNHEY and CDR2 SMNVEV (reference sequence). CDR3 length: 16 residues. This CDR3 is CASSLAAIPRVDEQYF. The CDR3 DNA is TGTGCCAGCAGTTTGGCCGCCATCCCGCGGGTCGATGAGCAGTACTTC.

The chain carries TRBV5-1 and TRBJ1-6, with TRBD1 matching 7 bases. The CDR3 is 13 amino acids. Germline V gene sequence: CDR1 SGHRS, CDR2 YFSETQ. Trimming at V came to 4 bases and at J to 9 bases, leaving 4 bases not matched to a gene. CDR3: CASSPRQGSPLHF. DNA for the CDR3: TGCGCCAGCAGCCCAAGACAGGGTTCACCCCTCCACTTT.

This sequence joins TRBV6-5 and TRBJ1-6; D not certain. Germline V gene data show CDR1 as MNHEY and CDR2 as SVGAGI. Deletions cut 0 bases from V and 8 bases from J, with 8 bases between. The CDR3 is 14 residues long. The CDR3 coding sequence is TGTGCCAGCAGTTACTCGCGGGTAGATTCACCCCTCCACTTT. Residues: CASSYSRVDSPLHF.

The chain joins TRBV5-4 to TRBJ1-2, with D possibly matching TRBD1 (5 bases). The V end was cut by 4 bases, the J end by 1 base, with 14 bases between. The CDR3 loop spans 15 amino acids. Germline values: CDR1 SGHNT, CDR2 YYREEE (reference sequence). The CDR3 DNA sequence: TGTGCCAGCAGCCAATCTGGGGCCATTAACTATGGCTACACCTTC. The encoded protein is CASSQSGAINYGYTF.

The V call is TRBV2, the J call TRBJ1-1; D gene uncertain. Trimming shortened V by 6 bases and J by 1 base, and 15 bases separated the two germline ends. The CDR3 is 15 amino acids. CDR1 is SNHLY and CDR2 is FYNNEI in the germline V gene. The CDR3 loop reads CASRKEGNENTEAFF. The CDR3 DNA follows: TGTGCCAGCAGAAAGGAGGGTAACGAGAACACTGAAGCTTTCTTT.

Remarks on this clone: This sample also contains other DNA sequences that code for the same CDR3. This chain uses TRBV7-9 with TRBJ1-4; no firm D call. The V gene's germline CDR1 is SEHNR and CDR2 FQNEAQ (reference sequence). This CDR3 region has 14 residues. V lost 1 base and J lost 0, with 3 bases in between. CDR3 protein: CASSLGATNEKLFF. The CDR3 DNA reads as TGTGCCAGCAGCTTAGGGGCAACTAATGAAAAACTGTTTTTT.

This chain links TRBV5-4 with TRBJ2-5; D remains ambiguous. The J call may be mistaken, given a closer DNA end match to TRBJ2-7. The CDR3 is made up of 14 amino acids. The germline CDR1 and CDR2 sequences are SGHNT and YYREEE (reference sequence). The CDR3 coding sequence is TGTGCCAGCAGCTTGGAACTAACACCCTACGAGCAGTACTTC. It codes for CASSLELTPYEQYF.

The V call is TRBV19, the J call TRBJ2-1; 15 nucleotides line up with TRBD2. CDR1 and CDR2 (germline): LNHDA, SQIVND (reference sequence). The V gene end was trimmed by 4 bases and the J gene end by 7 bases; junction bases not matched to a gene: 5. This CDR3 is 16 amino acids long. CDR3 DNA: TGTGCCAGTAGTAGACCGGGACTAGCGGGGGGTAATGAGCAGTTCTTC. Amino acid sequence: CASSRPGLAGGNEQFF.